This T cell receptor (beta chain) was retrieved from a study of blood T cells in healthy people across ages. Study results and limitations: Per million T cells, TCR beta diversity dropped roughly linearly as age increased.

As for this clonotype: As yet, its antigen is unknown.

Healthy individuals of Caucasian origin from Russia, aged about 6 to 100, served as donors. Germline CDR1 is ENHRY and CDR2 is SYGVKD. The CDR3 extends over 15 amino acids. Trimming took 6 bases from V and 2 from J, leaving 17 bases between them. It was with a sample-barcoded 5' primer and a J-beta primer mix that a second PCR of roughly 6 to 12 cycles was run. A 12-random-nucleotide template-switch adaptor tagged each cDNA molecule. TCRdb re-called the 5' RACE reads with MiXCR, one entry per CDR3 protein. The sample records about 680,000 distinct CDR3 sequences, around half being singletons. This TCR came from a woman in her fifties or sixties in good health. V is TRBV10-3 and J is TRBJ2-7; perhaps TRBD2 as D (6 bases). Sequencing was performed on blood. The CDR3 is CAIRATSSPAYEQYF. In DNA, the CDR3 is TGTGCCATCAGGGCCACTAGCTCTCCAGCCTACGAGCAGTACTTC.